Below, 21 T cell receptor beta chains from the same sample are listed, as sequenced in a study of technical replicates of blood from several donors (TCRdb year 2017). Library preparation employed the immunoSEQ multiplex PCR assay. TCRdb took over this immuneACCESS table, retaining in-frame rearrangements with V and J assigned. Such tables are incomplete; in checked studies, under half of the missing clones stem from an unresolved V gene, and the remainder is unexplained. The sample records about 100,000 clones, 85% to 95% of which are singletons. 0.34% of the sample is held by the ten biggest clonotypes. The sequencing sample was made of T cells isolated from PBMCs. These receptors originate from a human donor in good health.

For the CDR3, the DNA is TGTGCCAGCAGCATAGTCACTAATGAAAAACTGTTTTTT. It specifies CASSIVTNEKLFF. V and J are TRBV21-1 and TRBJ1-4. TRBV21-1 is a pseudogene segment. This CDR3 contains 13 residues.

This clone was detected once. The chain is built from TRBV19 and TRBJ1-5; D gene uncertain. The CDR3 covers 12 residues. The germline V and J ends were trimmed by 5 bases and 4 bases, with 6 bases remaining between them. Germline CDR1 reads LNHDA; CDR2 reads SQIVND (reference sequence). Here the CDR3 DNA reads TGTGCCAGTAGTCTGAGTAATCAGCCCCAGCATTTT. Its translation: CASSLSNQPQHF.

A remark on this clone: The sample contains more than one DNA sequence encoding this CDR3. This chain joins TRBV19 and TRBJ2-7, with D possibly TRBD2 on 6 matching bases. The ends were cut back, 1 base at V and 2 bases at J, with 6 bases in the middle. This CDR3 has 13 residues. The V gene's germline CDR1 is LNHDA and CDR2 SQIVND (reference sequence). CDR3 protein: CASSIGGAYEQYF. CDR3 nucleotides: TGTGCCAGTAGTATAGGCGGGGCCTACGAGCAGTACTTC.

The chain carries TRBV9 and TRBJ2-3; D is unclear. V was trimmed by 1 base and J by 0 bases, leaving 9 bases between them. The CDR3 sequence is 15 residues long. Germline values: CDR1 SGDLS, CDR2 YYNGEE. Written as DNA, the CDR3 is TGTGCCAGCAGCGTAAGAACAGAGAGCACAGATACGCAGTATTTT. Amino acids: CASSVRTESTDTQYF.

V gene TRBV9 combines with J gene TRBJ2-5; TRBD2 is a possible D gene (7 bases). Germline V gene data show CDR1 as SGDLS and CDR2 as YYNGEE. V lost 4 bases, J lost 0 bases, and 10 bases lay in between. This CDR3 has 14 amino acids. DNA for the CDR3: TGTGCCAGCAGCAGGGGGGGACACCAAGAGACCCAGTACTTC. It specifies CASSRGGHQETQYF.

The chain employs TRBV7-9 and TRBJ2-1; TRBD2 is a possible D gene (7 bases). The CDR3 extends over 15 amino acids. Germline assignment: CDR1 SEHNR and CDR2 FQNEAQ (reference sequence). The V end lost 1 base, the J end lost 2 bases, and 9 bases lay between the germline ends. CDR3: CASSLEGGTYNEQFF. The CDR3 nucleotides are TGTGCCAGCAGCTTAGAGGGGGGGACCTACAATGAGCAGTTCTTC.

In its sample, this clone was seen once. The rearrangement uses TRBV5-1 and TRBJ2-6; TRBD2 matches at 7 bases. The germline gives CDR1 SGHRS, CDR2 YFSETQ. The CDR3 length is 15 residues. Unmatched junction bases numbered 2, after V lost 4 bases and J lost 1 base. The DNA for the CDR3 is TGCGCCAGCAGCGACGGGGGGTCTGGGGCCAACGTCCTGACTTTC. This codes for CASSDGGSGANVLTF.

This rearrangement joins TRBV9 to TRBJ2-1; TRBD1 aligns across 11 bases. The CDR3 contains 18 residues. In germline, CDR1 is SGDLS, CDR2 YYNGEE. The junction had 12 bases not matched to a gene; V was cut back by 3 bases and J by 4 bases. In nucleotides, the CDR3 is TGTGCCAGCAGCGACCCCACGGGACAGGGGGTTTCATACAATGAGCAGTTCTTC. This gives the protein CASSDPTGQGVSYNEQFF. Based on the CDR3 plus reference TRBV9 and TRBJ2-1, the full variable domain is DSGVTQTPKHLITATGQRVTLRCSPRSGDLSVYWYQQSLDQGLQFLIQYYNGEERAKGNILERFSAQQFPDLHSELNLSSLELGDSALYFCASSDPTGQGVSYNEQFFGPGTRLTVL.

The chain carries TRBV10-3 and TRBJ1-5; no clear D. Looked up from germline, CDR1 is ENHRY and CDR2 is SYGVKD. Deletions cut 3 bases from V and 1 base from J, with 7 bases between. The length of the CDR3 is 14 residues. CDR3 protein: CAISDNRSNQPQHF. In nucleotides, the CDR3 is TGTGCCATCAGTGATAATAGAAGCAATCAGCCCCAGCATTTT.

This chain uses TRBV13 with TRBJ2-7, with a weak D call TRBD2 (7 bases). The CDR3 runs to 15 residues. CDR1 PRHDT and CDR2 FYEKMQ come from the germline V gene (reference sequence). With 2 bases removed from V and 0 bases from J, the gap between germline ends came to 11 bases. As DNA, the CDR3 is TGTGCCAGCAGCTTACGGGGGGCAAACTCCTACGAGCAGTACTTC. Protein: CASSLRGANSYEQYF.

CDR3 DNA: TGTGCCAGCAGTTTTGCTGACTTCACAGATACGCAGTATTTT. Protein product: CASSFADFTDTQYF. The J gene is TRBJ2-3, the V gene TRBV27; D is unclear. The germline V gene has CDR1 MNHEY and CDR2 SMNVEV (reference sequence). Trimming took off 3 bases at V and 2 bases at J, with 9 bases between the two ends. This CDR3 comprises 14 residues.

This clone occurred a few times. The chain employs TRBV19 and TRBJ1-5, with unresolved D. Germline assignment: CDR1 LNHDA and CDR2 SQIVND (reference sequence). This CDR3 spans 15 amino acids. Deletions cut 3 bases from V and 7 bases from J, with 16 bases between. In nucleotides, the CDR3 is TGTGCCAGTAGTATCCCAACGGGGTTTGGGCAGCCCCAGCATTTT. Translating it yields CASSIPTGFGQPQHF.

The chain couples TRBV19 to TRBJ1-1, with D unresolved. The germline CDR1 and CDR2 sequences are LNHDA and SQIVND (reference sequence). The CDR3 runs to 16 residues. The V end was cut by 4 bases, the J end by 0 bases, with 15 bases between. The CDR3: CASSSPLRVVNTEAFF. The CDR3 nucleotides are TGTGCCAGTAGTAGTCCCTTGAGGGTTGTGAACACTGAAGCTTTCTTT.

This clone was observed a single time. The V and J genes are TRBV5-1 and TRBJ1-1; D ambiguous. Germline CDR1 is SGHRS and CDR2 is YFSETQ. The ends were cut back, 4 bases at V and 5 bases at J, with 9 bases in the middle. The CDR3 spans 12 residues. The CDR3 DNA sequence: TGCGCCAGCAGCCCCGCGGGGACTGAAGCTTTCTTT. Translating it yields CASSPAGTEAFF.

J is TRBJ2-7 and V is TRBV27, with 7 bases identical to TRBD2. Germline CDR1 and CDR2: MNHEY and SMNVEV (reference sequence). With V trimmed by 1 base and J by 7 bases, 4 bases remained unmatched. The CDR3 is 13 residues long. The CDR3 DNA is TGTGCCAGCAGTTTATTCGGGGGAGGGGAGCAGTACTTC. This translates into CASSLFGGGEQYF.

This sequence joins TRBV19 and TRBJ1-4, with TRBD1 matching over 7 bases. The germline CDR1 and CDR2 sequences are LNHDA and SQIVND (reference sequence). The ends lost 9 bases at V and 7 bases at J; junction bases unmatched: 11. This CDR3 has 14 residues. CDR3 bases: TGTGCCAGCCGATCTCCGGGACAGCTTGAAAAACTGTTTTTT. Protein product: CASRSPGQLEKLFF. The full variable domain, in which reference TRBV19 and TRBJ1-4 provide the parts outside the CDR3, is DGGITQSPKYLFRKEGQNVTLSCEQNLNHDAMYWYRQDPGQGLRLIYYSQIVNDFQKGDIAEGYSVSREKKESFPLTVTSAQKNPTAFYLCASRSPGQLEKLFFGSGTQLSVL.

The CDR3 DNA is TGTGCCATCAGTGACGGGACAGAAGCTTTCTTT. Encoded protein: CAISDGTEAFF. The rearrangement uses TRBV10-3 and TRBJ1-1; D is perhaps TRBD1 (6 bases). The CDR3 is 11 residues long. V was trimmed by 3 bases and J by 8 bases, leaving 7 bases between them. Germline lookup yields CDR1 ENHRY and CDR2 SYGVKD.

V usage is TRBV5-1 and J usage is TRBJ2-7; 7 bases match TRBD1. CDR1 SGHRS and CDR2 YFSETQ come from the germline V gene. The length of the CDR3 is 16 residues. After removal of 3 bases from V and 0 bases from J, the junction contained 9 bases not matched to a gene. CDR3 amino acids: CASSSGTASNSYEQYF. In DNA, the CDR3 is TGCGCCAGCAGCTCCGGGACAGCTTCCAACTCCTACGAGCAGTACTTC.

CDR3: CASQPQGDSGNTIYF. The DNA of the CDR3 is TGTGCCAGTCAACCACAGGGCGACTCTGGAAACACCATATATTTT. The genes are TRBV19 and TRBJ1-3, with a possible D match to TRBD1 (6 bases). V was trimmed by 8 bases and J by 0 bases, leaving 14 bases between them. CDR3 length equals 15 residues. Germline CDR1 and CDR2: LNHDA and SQIVND (reference sequence). Using reference TRBV19 and TRBJ1-3 for the parts outside the CDR3, the full variable domain is DGGITQSPKYLFRKEGQNVTLSCEQNLNHDAMYWYRQDPGQGLRLIYYSQIVNDFQKGDIAEGYSVSREKKESFPLTVTSAQKNPTAFYLCASQPQGDSGNTIYFGEGSWLTVV.

The chain recombines TRBV9 with TRBJ2-3; TRBD2 aligns across 8 bases. The CDR3 totals 14 residues. The junction had 3 bases not matched to a gene; V was cut back by 2 bases and J by 4 bases. Germline lookup yields CDR1 SGDLS and CDR2 YYNGEE. The CDR3 protein is CASSVMREADTQYF. DNA of the CDR3: TGTGCCAGCAGCGTGATGCGGGAGGCAGATACGCAGTATTTT.

The chain carries TRBV5-6 and TRBJ1-3, with TRBD1 identical over 7 bases. Trimming cost V 5 bases and J 1 base; bases outside gene matches: 9. Germline V gene data show CDR1 as SGHDT and CDR2 as YYEEEE. CDR3 length equals 16 residues. CDR3 in amino acids: CASSLGTVVSGNTIYF. DNA of the CDR3: TGTGCCAGCAGTCTTGGGACAGTGGTATCTGGAAACACCATATATTTT.